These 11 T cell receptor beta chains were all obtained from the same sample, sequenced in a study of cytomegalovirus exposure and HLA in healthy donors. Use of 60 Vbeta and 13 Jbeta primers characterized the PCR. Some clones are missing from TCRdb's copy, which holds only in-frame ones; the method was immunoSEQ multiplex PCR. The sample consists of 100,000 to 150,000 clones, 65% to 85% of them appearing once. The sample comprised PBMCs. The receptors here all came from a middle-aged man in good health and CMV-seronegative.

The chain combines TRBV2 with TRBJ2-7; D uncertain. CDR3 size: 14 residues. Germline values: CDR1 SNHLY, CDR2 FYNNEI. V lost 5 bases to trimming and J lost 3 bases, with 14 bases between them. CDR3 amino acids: CASSSDGEIYEQYF. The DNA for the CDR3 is TGTGCCAGCAGTAGTGACGGAGAGATCTACGAGCAGTACTTC.

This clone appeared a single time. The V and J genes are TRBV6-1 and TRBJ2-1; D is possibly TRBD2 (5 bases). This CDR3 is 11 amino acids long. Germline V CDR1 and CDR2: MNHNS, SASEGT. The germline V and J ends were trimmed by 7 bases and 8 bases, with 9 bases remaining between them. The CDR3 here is CASNLSDEQFF. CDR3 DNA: TGTGCCAGCAACCTTAGCGATGAGCAGTTCTTC.

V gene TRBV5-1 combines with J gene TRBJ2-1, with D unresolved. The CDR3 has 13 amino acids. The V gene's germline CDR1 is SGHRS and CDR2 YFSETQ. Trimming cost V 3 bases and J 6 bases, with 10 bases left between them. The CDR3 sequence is CASSSHVGNEQFF. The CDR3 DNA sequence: TGCGCCAGCAGCTCCCACGTCGGCAATGAGCAGTTCTTC. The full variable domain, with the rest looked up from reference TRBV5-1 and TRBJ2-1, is KAGVTQTPRYLIKTRGQQVTLSCSPISGHRSVSWYQQTPGQGLQFLFEYFSETQRNKGNFPGRFSGRQFSNSRSEMNVSTLELGDSALYLCASSSHVGNEQFFGPGTRLTVL.

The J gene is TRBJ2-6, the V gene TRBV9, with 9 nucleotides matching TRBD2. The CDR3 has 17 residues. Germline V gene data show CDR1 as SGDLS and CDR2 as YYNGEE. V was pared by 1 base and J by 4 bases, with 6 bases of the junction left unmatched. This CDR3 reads CASSVSLAGRGANVLTF. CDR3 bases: TGTGCCAGCAGCGTATCTCTAGCGGGACGCGGGGCCAACGTCCTGACTTTC. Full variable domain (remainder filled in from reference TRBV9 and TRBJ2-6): DSGVTQTPKHLITATGQRVTLRCSPRSGDLSVYWYQQSLDQGLQFLIQYYNGEERAKGNILERFSAQQFPDLHSELNLSSLELGDSALYFCASSVSLAGRGANVLTFGAGSRLTVL.

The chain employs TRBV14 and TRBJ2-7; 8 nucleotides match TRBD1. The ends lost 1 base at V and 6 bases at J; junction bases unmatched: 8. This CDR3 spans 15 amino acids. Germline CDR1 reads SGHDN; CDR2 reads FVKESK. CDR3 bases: TGTGCCAGCAGCCAAGGTGGACAGGGCTGGGGCGAGCAGTACTTC. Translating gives CASSQGGQGWGEQYF.

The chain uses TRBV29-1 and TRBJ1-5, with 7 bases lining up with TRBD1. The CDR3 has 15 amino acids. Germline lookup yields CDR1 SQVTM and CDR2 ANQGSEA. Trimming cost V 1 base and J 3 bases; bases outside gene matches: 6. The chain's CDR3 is CSVEVGQGVNQPQHF. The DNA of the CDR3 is TGCAGCGTTGAAGTTGGTCAGGGGGTCAATCAGCCCCAGCATTTT. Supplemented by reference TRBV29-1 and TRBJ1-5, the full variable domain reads SAVISQKPSRDICQRGTSLTIQCQVDSQVTMMFWYRQQPGQSLTLIATANQGSEATYESGFVIDKFPISRPNLTFSTLTVSNMSPEDSSIYLCSVEVGQGVNQPQHFGDGTRLSIL.

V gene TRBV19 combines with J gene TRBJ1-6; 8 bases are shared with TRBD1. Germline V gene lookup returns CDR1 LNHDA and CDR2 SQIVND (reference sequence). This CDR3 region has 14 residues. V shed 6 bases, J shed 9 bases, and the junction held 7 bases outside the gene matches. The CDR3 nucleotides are TGTGCCAGTAGACATACAGGGGGTATTTCACCCCTCCACTTT. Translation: CASRHTGGISPLHF.

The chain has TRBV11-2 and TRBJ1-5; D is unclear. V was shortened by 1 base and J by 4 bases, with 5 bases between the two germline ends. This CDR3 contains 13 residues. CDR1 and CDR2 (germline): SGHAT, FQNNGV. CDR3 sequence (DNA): TGTGCCAGCAGCTTAGCAGCGAATCAGCCCCAGCATTTT. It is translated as CASSLAANQPQHF.

CDR3: CAFGKSRTSGGADTQYF. The CDR3 DNA sequence: TGTGCCTTTGGAAAATCTAGGACTAGCGGGGGGGCAGATACGCAGTATTTT. The chain uses TRBV30 and TRBJ2-3, with 15 positions matching TRBD2. This CDR3 has 17 amino acids. Per the germline V gene, CDR1 is GTSNPN and CDR2 is SVGIG (reference sequence). V trimming: 7 bases; J trimming: 4 bases; junction bases outside the gene matches: 12.

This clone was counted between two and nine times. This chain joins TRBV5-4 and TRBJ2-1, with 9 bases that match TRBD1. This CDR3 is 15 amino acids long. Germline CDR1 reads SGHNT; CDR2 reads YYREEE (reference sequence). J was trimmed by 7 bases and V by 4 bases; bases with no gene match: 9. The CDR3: CASSPRRTGVNEQFF. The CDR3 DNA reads TGTGCCAGCAGCCCGAGGAGGACAGGGGTGAATGAGCAGTTCTTC.

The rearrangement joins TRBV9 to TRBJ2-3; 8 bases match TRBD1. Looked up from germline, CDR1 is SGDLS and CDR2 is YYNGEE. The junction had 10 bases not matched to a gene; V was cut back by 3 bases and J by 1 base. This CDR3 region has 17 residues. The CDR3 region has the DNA TGTGCCAGCAGCGCTCCGGGACAGGAAAGGCGCACAGATACGCAGTATTTT. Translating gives CASSAPGQERRTDTQYF.